Below, 21 T cell receptor beta chains from the same sample are listed, as sequenced in a study of T cell responses to AZD1222 COVID-19 vaccine. Profiling relied on immunoSEQ multiplex PCR, and the TCRdb table lists in-frame clones only, not all of them. The data contain 150,000 to 200,000 clones, 92% of them singletons. Source: peripheral blood, taken on day 0 of AZD1222 vaccination. Receptors were obtained from an adult in good health.

The V gene is TRBV2, the J gene TRBJ1-2; 7 positions match TRBD1. CDR3 length equals 15 residues. The ends lost 5 bases at V and 3 bases at J; junction bases unmatched: 9. Germline lookup yields CDR1 SNHLY and CDR2 FYNNEI. In DNA form, the CDR3 reads TGTGCCAGCAGTAAACAGGGGCTTTCTGACTATGGCTACACCTTC. Its protein product is CASSKQGLSDYGYTF.

The V gene is TRBV7-2, the J gene TRBJ1-1, with 10 nucleotides matching TRBD1. Germline trimming cut 4 bases from V and 11 bases from J; bases unmatched to any gene: 10. The germline gives CDR1 SGHTA, CDR2 FQGNSA. This CDR3 is built from 14 residues. CDR3 region: CASSSVHGTGAAFF. CDR3 in DNA: TGTGCCAGCAGCTCGGTACACGGGACAGGGGCGGCTTTCTTT.

V gene TRBV23-1 combines with J gene TRBJ1-4; D gene uncertain. TRBV23-1 falls under the ORF class, with uncertain function. Trimming cost V 8 bases and J 7 bases, with 17 bases left between them. The length of the CDR3 is 14 residues. CDR3 in amino acids: CASEPRALSEKLFF. The CDR3 coding sequence is TGCGCCAGCGAACCGAGGGCCTTGAGTGAAAAACTGTTTTTT.

CDR3 in DNA: TGCGCCAGCAGCCGGGGAGAGTATGGCTACACCTTC. It is translated as CASSRGEYGYTF. The gene calls are TRBV4-3 and TRBJ1-2; D is unresolved. The CDR3 runs 12 residues. The germline V and J ends were trimmed by 4 bases and 5 bases, with 8 bases remaining between them. Per the germline V gene, CDR1 is LGHNA and CDR2 is YSLEER.

The CDR3 DNA follows: TGTGCCAGCAGTTATCGAGGGAATAATGGCTACACCTTC. This gives the protein CASSYRGNNGYTF. The rearrangement joins TRBV6-2 or TRBV6-3 to TRBJ1-2, with D uncertain. Germline lookup yields CDR1 MNHEY and CDR2 SVGEGT. V lost 3 bases to trimming and J lost 6 bases, with 11 bases between them. The CDR3 sequence is 13 residues long.

The chain recombines TRBV5-6 with TRBJ1-4; unclear D gene. V lost 1 base, J lost 4 bases, and 11 bases lay in between. CDR1 SGHDT and CDR2 YYEEEE come from the germline V gene. This CDR3 contains 15 residues. The CDR3 sequence: CASSLQQEYNEKLFF. The DNA of the CDR3 is TGTGCCAGCAGCTTGCAGCAGGAGTATAATGAAAAACTGTTTTTT. Full variable domain (rest looked up from reference TRBV5-6 and TRBJ1-4): DAGVTQSPTHLIKTRGQQVTLRCSPKSGHDTVSWYQQALGQGPQFIFQYYEEEERQRGNFPDRFSGHQFPNYSSELNVNALLLGDSALYLCASSLQQEYNEKLFFGSGTQLSVL.

The CDR3 reads CASSSQGSGNTIYF. The CDR3 DNA follows: TGTGCCAGCAGCTCACAGGGTTCCGGAAACACCATATATTTT. The genes are TRBV7-2 and TRBJ1-3, with D possibly being TRBD1 (6 bases). Looked up from germline, CDR1 is SGHTA and CDR2 is FQGNSA. The ends were cut back, 4 bases at V and 4 bases at J, with 11 bases in the middle. This CDR3 region has 14 residues.

The chain links TRBV19 to TRBJ2-7; 8 bases are a match to TRBD1. The germline CDR1 and CDR2 sequences are LNHDA and SQIVND (reference sequence). CDR3 length: 16 residues. J lost 0 bases, V lost 5 bases, and 9 bases had no gene match. This CDR3 is CASSLRTGKASYEQYF. The CDR3 DNA follows: TGTGCCAGTAGTCTTCGGACAGGGAAAGCCTCCTACGAGCAGTACTTC.

The chain is built from TRBV28 and TRBJ2-1, with a possible D match to TRBD2 (6 bases). The germline V gene encodes CDR1 MDHEN and CDR2 SYDVKM. V was trimmed by 7 bases and J by 0 bases, leaving 19 bases between them. CDR3 length equals 17 residues. The CDR3 region has the DNA TGTGCCAGCACGGCGTCCGGGACTCCGAGCTCCTACAATGAGCAGTTCTTC. Translating it yields CASTASGTPSSYNEQFF.

The chain joins TRBV3-1 (or the pseudogene TRBV3-2) to TRBJ1-4; 9 positions match TRBD1. Per the germline V gene, CDR1 is LGHDT and CDR2 is YNNKEL (reference sequence). V gave up 0 bases and J gave up 0 bases; unmatched junction bases: 5. CDR3 length: 18 residues. This CDR3 is CASSQERDRDTTNEKLFF. CDR3 sequence (DNA): TGTGCCAGCAGCCAAGAACGGGACAGGGACACAACTAATGAAAAACTGTTTTTT.

The rearrangement joins TRBV5-4 to TRBJ2-5; TRBD2 matches 9 bases. Germline V gene lookup returns CDR1 SGHNT and CDR2 YYREEE (reference sequence). The CDR3 contains 16 residues. Trimming at V came to 4 bases and at J to 5 bases, leaving 12 bases not matched to a gene. As DNA, the CDR3 is TGTGCCAGCAGCGGAGGGAGCGGGGGGTCCCGGGAGACCCAGTACTTC. It specifies CASSGGSGGSRETQYF.

The chain recombines TRBV6-2 or TRBV6-3 with TRBJ1-2, with 9 nucleotides matching TRBD1. Losses at the gene ends were 2 bases for V and 5 bases for J; bases not matched to a gene: 9. CDR3 length: 16 residues. The V gene's germline CDR1 is MNHEY and CDR2 SVGEGT. CDR3 coding DNA: TGTGCCAGCAGTTACGGACAGGGGTCGGTGCTATATGGCTACACCTTC. As protein: CASSYGQGSVLYGYTF.

The chain carries TRBV28 and TRBJ1-6; a possible D gene is TRBD1 (6 bases). Trimming removed 3 bases at V and 7 bases at J, with 16 bases between. Germline CDR1 is MDHEN and CDR2 is SYDVKM. This CDR3 region has 16 residues. For the CDR3, the DNA is TGTGCCAGCAGTTTCCTGACAGGATTAGGAAATTCACCCCTCCACTTT. Translating gives CASSFLTGLGNSPLHF. Looking up the rest from reference TRBV28 and TRBJ1-6 gives the full variable domain: DVKVTQSSRYLVKRTGEKVFLECVQDMDHENMFWYRQDPGLGLRLIYFSYDVKMKEKGDIPEGYSVSREKKERFSLILESASTNQTSMYLCASSFLTGLGNSPLHFGNGTRLTVT.

V and J are TRBV7-2 and TRBJ2-1; a weak D match, TRBD2 (6 bases). Trimming removed 1 base at V and 0 bases at J, with 13 bases between. Germline V CDR1 and CDR2: SGHTA, FQGNSA. The CDR3 is made up of 17 amino acids. CDR3 residues: CASSLVGGASSYNEQFF. DNA for the CDR3: TGTGCCAGCAGCTTAGTCGGCGGGGCAAGCTCCTACAATGAGCAGTTCTTC.

This clone was observed once. The chain joins TRBV14 to TRBJ1-6, with 9 bases matching TRBD1. The germline V gene encodes CDR1 SGHDN and CDR2 FVKESK. Trimming took 6 bases from V and 9 from J; bases not matched to a gene: 6. CDR3 length: 14 residues. The CDR3 DNA reads as TGTGCCAGCAGTCCCGGGACAGGGTTTTCACCCCTCCACTTT. Amino acids: CASSPGTGFSPLHF.

As concerns this clone: Other DNA sequences within the sample encode an identical CDR3. The chain has TRBV7-3 and TRBJ1-2; D gene ambiguous. CDR3 size: 13 residues. Germline V lookup: CDR1 SGHTA, CDR2 FQGTGA. V lost 5 bases and J 2 bases, leaving 9 bases between the germline ends. The DNA of the CDR3 is TGTGCCAGCAGCCCCGACCGGAACTATGGCTACACCTTC. Its translation: CASSPDRNYGYTF.

This clone was found once. The J gene is TRBJ1-2, the V gene TRBV7-9; D is undetermined. V dropped 2 bases and J dropped 2 bases, with 15 bases sitting between them. This CDR3 has 16 amino acids. CDR1 and CDR2 from the germline V gene are SEHNR and FQNEAQ (reference sequence). The CDR3 loop is CASSLSNLGSNYGYTF. DNA of the CDR3: TGTGCCAGCAGCTTATCGAATCTAGGGTCCAACTATGGCTACACCTTC. Complete variable domain (other parts from reference TRBV7-9 and TRBJ1-2): DTGVSQNPRHKITKRGQNVTFRCDPISEHNRLYWYRQTLGQGPEFLTYFQNEAQLEKSRLLSDRFSAERPKGSFSTLEIQRTEQGDSAMYLCASSLSNLGSNYGYTFGSGTRLTVV.

The chain has TRBV7-9 and TRBJ1-2; no clear D. CDR1 is SEHNR and CDR2 is FQNEAQ in the germline V gene (reference sequence). V lost 7 bases to trimming and J lost 5 bases, with 14 bases between them. The CDR3 contains 13 residues. CDR3 region: CASTLLGSYGYTF. Written as DNA, the CDR3 is TGTGCCAGCACCCTACTTGGGAGTTATGGCTACACCTTC. Using reference TRBV7-9 and TRBJ1-2 for the parts outside the CDR3, the full variable domain is DTGVSQNPRHKITKRGQNVTFRCDPISEHNRLYWYRQTLGQGPEFLTYFQNEAQLEKSRLLSDRFSAERPKGSFSTLEIQRTEQGDSAMYLCASTLLGSYGYTFGSGTRLTVV.

The gene calls are TRBV3-1 (or the pseudogene TRBV3-2) and TRBJ2-1, with a possible D match to TRBD2 (6 bases). CDR1 LGHDT and CDR2 YNNKEL come from the germline V gene (reference sequence). The V end was cut by 0 bases, the J end by 10 bases, with 13 bases between. The CDR3 is 14 residues long. CDR3 protein: CASSQDGGAGEQFF. CDR3 nucleotide sequence: TGTGCCAGCAGCCAAGATGGAGGGGCTGGGGAGCAGTTCTTC.

The chain joins TRBV19 to TRBJ2-1; 9 nucleotides align to TRBD1. CDR3 length: 15 residues. The J segment lost 9 bases and the V segment lost 5 bases, leaving 11 bases of the junction unmatched. Germline assignment: CDR1 LNHDA and CDR2 SQIVND (reference sequence). This chain's CDR3 is CASSPTGTGLGEQFF. The DNA of the CDR3 is TGTGCCAGTAGTCCTACCGGGACAGGGTTAGGTGAGCAGTTCTTC. Filled out from reference TRBV19 and TRBJ2-1, the complete variable domain reads DGGITQSPKYLFRKEGQNVTLSCEQNLNHDAMYWYRQDPGQGLRLIYYSQIVNDFQKGDIAEGYSVSREKKESFPLTVTSAQKNPTAFYLCASSPTGTGLGEQFFGPGTRLTVL.

CDR3 region: CTIWRTEAFF. The CDR3 DNA sequence: TGCACCATTTGGAGAACTGAAGCTTTCTTT. The chain joins TRBV29-1 to TRBJ1-1; no clear D gene. The germline gives CDR1 SQVTM, CDR2 ANQGSEA. CDR3 length: 10 amino acids.